The rows below give T cell receptor beta chains drawn from one sample of a study of OX40 agonist ivuxolimab in advanced cancers. Clones were sequenced by immunoSEQ multiplex PCR, and TCRdb holds only the in-frame ones, with some missing. The table has about 79,000 clones, roughly 90% seen once. The specimen was CD4+ or CD8+ T cells sorted from blood, collected in a trial of the OX40 agonist ivuxolimab. These receptor sequences come from an adult with an advanced solid tumor such as melanoma, head and neck, liver or kidney cancer. The CDR3 runs from the conserved cysteine through the conserved F or W.

v_call	j_call	cdr3_aa
TRBV10-3	TRBJ2-7	CAIREQTGAEQYF
TRBV15	TRBJ1-5	CATSKGQNSNQPQHF
TRBV5-4	TRBJ1-6	CASSGGRNNSPLHF
TRBV11-3	TRBJ2-7	CASRRPSPSYEQYF
TRBV5-4	TRBJ2-1	CASSLGLAGQNEQFF
TRBV6-1	TRBJ1-4	CADSINSVRNEKLFF
TRBV25-1	TRBJ1-2	CASSWTGGIGYGYTF
TRBV10-3	TRBJ2-3	CAISGANRGPRGTDTQYF
TRBV2	TRBJ2-3	CASSDLGTSQGTDTQYF
TRBV29-1	TRBJ2-7	CSARVTGAYEQYF
TRBV2	TRBJ1-1	CASSGQGDGVLNTEAFF
TRBV7-2	TRBJ1-5	CASSLEPGELAQHF
TRBV30	TRBJ2-7	CAWTDRGYEQYF
TRBV25-1	TRBJ2-7	CASTPDTPGYEQYF
TRBV7-9	TRBJ2-1	CASSLVVGVNEQFF
TRBV19	TRBJ2-7	CASTYNSGTGPYEQYF
TRBV18	TRBJ1-1	CASSLPSRGGKAFF
TRBV13	TRBJ1-4	CASSLGQNGEKLFF
TRBV4-3	TRBJ2-4	CASSQGRSPGIQYF
TRBV5-1	TRBJ2-1	CASSRGTGGGQFF
TRBV28	TRBJ2-5	CASSSPRAETQYF
TRBV14	TRBJ2-3	CASSQDRGTQYF
TRBV5-1	TRBJ2-3	CASSFTFTDTQYF
TRBV6-5	TRBJ2-7	CASRPGPTYEQYF
TRBV30	TRBJ2-7	CAWSRLGVTGEQYF
TRBV5-8	TRBJ2-7	CASPTVGTGRYEQYF
TRBV19	TRBJ1-4	CASSVSYPGQGAATNEKLFF
TRBV5-6	TRBJ2-7	CASSPRAYEQYF
TRBV28	TRBJ2-3	CASSLNWDTDTQYF
TRBV19	TRBJ2-5	CASSMRGETQYF
TRBV6-5	TRBJ1-5	CASSTTYSNQPQHF
TRBV9	TRBJ1-1	CASSVGTGNTEAFF
TRBV19	TRBJ2-7	CASSTGGTRGSYEQYF
TRBV19	TRBJ1-3	CASSLRDSGNTIYF
TRBV28	TRBJ2-1	CASSSWDPRREQFF
TRBV9	TRBJ2-7	CASSEGLPNEQYF
TRBV7-6	TRBJ2-1	CASSAPGRLAGYNEQFF
TRBV9	TRBJ1-1	CASSVGVDTEAFF
TRBV4-1	TRBJ1-1	CASSQDWQINMNTEAFF
TRBV11-2	TRBJ1-1	CASSLAGGYTEAFF
TRBV2	TRBJ2-2	CASLRERAGELFF
TRBV28	TRBJ2-7	CASSLSGPNYEQYF
TRBV5-4	TRBJ2-6	CASSHGVSSGANVLTF
TRBV6-5	TRBJ1-2	CASHWAGGNGYTF
TRBV7-2	TRBJ2-7	CASSLIHEQYF
TRBV7-9	TRBJ2-4	CASSQTSNGLVDIQYF
TRBV28	TRBJ2-5	CASSFGRGRWETQYF
TRBV19	TRBJ1-4	CASTEDRVGEKLFF
TRBV10-1	TRBJ2-3	CASSELGRRASRGTDTQYF